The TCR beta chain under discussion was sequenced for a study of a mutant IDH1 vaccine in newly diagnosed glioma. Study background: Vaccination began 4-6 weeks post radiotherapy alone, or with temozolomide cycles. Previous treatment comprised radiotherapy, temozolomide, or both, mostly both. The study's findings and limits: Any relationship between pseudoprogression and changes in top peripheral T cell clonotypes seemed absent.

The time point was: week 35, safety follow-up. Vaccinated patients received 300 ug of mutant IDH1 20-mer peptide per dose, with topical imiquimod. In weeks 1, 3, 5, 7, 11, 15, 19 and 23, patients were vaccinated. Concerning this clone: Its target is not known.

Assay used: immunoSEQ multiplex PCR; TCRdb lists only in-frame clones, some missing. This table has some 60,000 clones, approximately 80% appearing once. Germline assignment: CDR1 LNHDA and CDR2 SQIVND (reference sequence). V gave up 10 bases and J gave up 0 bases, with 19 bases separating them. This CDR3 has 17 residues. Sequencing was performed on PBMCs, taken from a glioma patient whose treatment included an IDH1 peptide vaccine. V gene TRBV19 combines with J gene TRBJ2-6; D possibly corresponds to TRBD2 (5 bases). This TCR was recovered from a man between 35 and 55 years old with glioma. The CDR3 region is CATSVGVTSSGANVLTF. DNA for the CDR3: TGTGCCACCTCGGTCGGGGTGACCTCCTCTGGGGCCAACGTCCTGACTTTC.